A single T cell receptor beta chain is shown here with its context. Noted treatment: oral pan-JAK inhibitor, 5-10 mg twice daily. Germline CDR1 and CDR2: SGHTA and FQGNSA. The CDR3 contains 16 residues. J lost 1 base, V lost 5 bases, and 7 bases had no gene match. The entry originates in a study of CD8+ T cells in alopecia areata. Turning to the study itself: Treated patients swallowed 5 to 10 mg of oral tofacitinib twice daily.

Isolated RNA was reverse transcribed into cDNA used as the sequencing template. Profiled with immunoSEQ multiplex PCR; TCRdb holds only in-frame clones, not every one. The repertoire holds roughly 280,000 clones, about 60% seen once, with roughly 0.93% in the top ten. This receptor was identified in a human donor with alopecia areata. This specimen was CD4+ T cells sorted from blood, taken between weeks 51 and 52, from a patient treated with tofacitinib. V and J are TRBV7-2 and TRBJ2-4, with TRBD2 identical over 8 bases. CDR3 protein: CASSPGRGAAKNIQYF. CDR3 DNA: TGTGCCAGCAGCCCCGGGAGGGGGGCGGCCAAAAACATTCAGTACTTC.